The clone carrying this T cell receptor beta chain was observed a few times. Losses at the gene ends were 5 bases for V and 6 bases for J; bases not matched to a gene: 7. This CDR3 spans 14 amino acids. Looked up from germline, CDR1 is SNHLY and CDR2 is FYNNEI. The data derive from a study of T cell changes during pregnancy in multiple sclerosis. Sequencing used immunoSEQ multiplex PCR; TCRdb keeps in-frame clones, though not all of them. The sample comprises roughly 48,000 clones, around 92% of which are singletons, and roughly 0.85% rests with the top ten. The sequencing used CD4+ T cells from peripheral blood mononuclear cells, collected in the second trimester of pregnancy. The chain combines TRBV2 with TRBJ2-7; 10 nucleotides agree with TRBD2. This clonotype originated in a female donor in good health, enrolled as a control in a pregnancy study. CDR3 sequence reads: CASSQSGGAGEQYF. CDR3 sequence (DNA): TGTGCCAGCAGTCAAAGCGGGGGGGCGGGCGAGCAGTACTTC.